The rows below give T cell receptor beta chains drawn from one sample of a study of T cell changes during pregnancy in multiple sclerosis. Measured with immunoSEQ multiplex PCR; TCRdb has only the in-frame clones, and not every one. The sample shows around 30,000 clones, 90% of them seen only once. The input for sequencing was CD4+ T cells from peripheral blood mononuclear cells, taken in the third trimester of pregnancy. These receptors originate from a female donor in good health, enrolled as a control in a pregnancy study. Each CDR3 is given with its conserved first and last residue. D genes are given only for firm matches. Clone size appears in some rows only: once, few, many, or a class for an expanded clone.

D,J,size,V,CDR3,DNA
-,TRBJ2-3,few,TRBV18,CASSPGSDRDSAQYF,TGTGCCAGCTCACCGGGGTCAGACAGGGACTCCGCGCAGTATTTT
-,TRBJ2-5,-,TRBV7-6,CASSPGGLGETQYF,TGTGCCAGCAGCCCCGGGGGGCTAGGAGAGACCCAGTACTTC
-,TRBJ1-2,-,TRBV9,CASSVGQGYGYTF,TGTGCCAGCAGCGTAGGGCAGGGATATGGCTACACCTTC
-,TRBJ1-2,few,TRBV20-1,CSASSGQGYTF,TGCAGTGCTAGTTCTGGGCAAGGCTACACCTTC
TRBD1,TRBJ1-2,few,TRBV7-6,CASSPSQGGGYTF,TGTGCCAGCAGCCCCTCACAGGGGGGTGGCTACACCTTC
-,TRBJ1-3,-,TRBV30,CAWSVSVSGNTIYF,TGTGCCTGGAGTGTGTCGGTCTCTGGAAACACCATATATTTT
-,TRBJ1-1,-,TRBV2,CASNRHMNTEAFF,TGTGCCAGCAATCGACACATGAACACTGAAGCTTTCTTT
-,TRBJ1-2,once,TRBV15,CATSEFNYGYTF,TGTGCCACCAGCGAGTTTAACTATGGCTACACCTTC
TRBD2,TRBJ2-5,-,TRBV7-2,CASSLEAPSGDF,TGTGCCAGCAGCTTAGAGGCTCCTAGCGGGGACTTC
-,TRBJ1-2,-,TRBV18,CASSPAGDPNYGYTF,TGTGCCAGCTCACCGGCGGGGGACCCGAACTATGGCTACACCTTC
-,TRBJ1-1,once,TRBV7-8,CASSLTNTVEAFF,TGTGCCAGCAGCCTTACTAACACGGTTGAAGCTTTCTTT
TRBD1,TRBJ1-5,-,TRBV19,CASSRAGTASNQSQHF,TGTGCCAGTAGCAGGGCCGGGACAGCCAGCAATCAGTCCCAGCATTTT
-,TRBJ1-6,-,TRBV5-8,CASSNGVHDNSPLHF,TGTGCCAGCAGCAATGGAGTCCACGATAATTCACCCCTCCACTTT
-,TRBJ1-1,-,TRBV4-3,CASSDRGGSTEAFF,TGCGCCAGCAGCGACCGGGGGGGGAGCACTGAAGCTTTCTTT
-,TRBJ2-4,-,TRBV30,CAWSFRQTPFQNIQYF,TGTGCCTGGAGTTTCCGACAGACCCCCTTCCAAAACATTCAGTACTTC
-,TRBJ2-4,-,TRBV11-3,CASSLGLLNLQYF,TGTGCCAGCAGCCTAGGCCTATTGAATCTACAGTACTTC
TRBD1,TRBJ1-5,-,TRBV19,CARPWGQSNQPQHF,TGTGCCAGACCATGGGGACAGAGCAATCAGCCCCAGCATTTT
-,TRBJ2-7,-,TRBV6-5,CASSWGVSYEQYF,TGTGCCAGCAGCTGGGGGGTTTCCTACGAGCAGTACTTC
-,TRBJ2-2,-,TRBV5-6,CASNPRGANTGELFF,TGTGCCAGCAATCCTCGGGGGGCAAACACCGGGGAGCTGTTTTTT
TRBD1,TRBJ1-1,-,TRBV13,CASSERQGALKTEAFF,TGTGCCAGCAGCGAGAGACAGGGGGCCTTGAAAACTGAAGCTTTCTTT
-,TRBJ1-5,-,TRBV29-1,CSVDGGGNQPQHF,TGCAGCGTTGACGGGGGTGGCAATCAGCCCCAGCATTTT
TRBD1,TRBJ1-1,-,TRBV5-4,CASRSTGENTEAFF,TGTGCCAGCAGATCGACAGGGGAGAACACTGAAGCTTTCTTT
-,TRBJ2-3,-,TRBV20-1,CSAEGGDTQYF,TGCAGTGCCGAGGGGGGGGATACGCAGTATTTT
-,TRBJ1-4,-,TRBV9,CASSVSFQNGEKLFF,TGTGCCAGCAGCGTATCATTCCAAAACGGGGAAAAACTGTTTTTT
-,TRBJ2-5,-,TRBV30,CAWSVRRGLNPQETQYF,TGTGCCTGGAGTGTACGGCGAGGGCTTAACCCCCAAGAGACCCAGTACTTC
TRBD1,TRBJ1-2,-,TRBV6-1,CASSEGTGLYGYTF,TGTGCCAGCAGTGAAGGGACAGGTCTCTATGGCTACACCTTC
-,TRBJ1-1,-,TRBV9,CASSVGQGMGNTEAFF,TGTGCCAGCAGCGTAGGTCAGGGTATGGGGAACACTGAAGCTTTCTTT
-,TRBJ1-3,-,TRBV2,CASSVLQGSSGNTIYF,TGTGCCAGCAGTGTACTACAGGGCAGCTCTGGAAACACCATATATTTT
-,TRBJ1-3,few,TRBV30,CAWRGAGENTIYF,TGTGCCTGGAGGGGGGCAGGCGAAAACACCATATATTTT
TRBD2,TRBJ2-3,-,TRBV10-2,CAISRGGTDTQYF,TGCGCCATAAGTCGGGGGGGCACAGATACGCAGTATTTT
-,TRBJ2-2,once,TRBV27,CASSLWRANTGELFF,TGTGCCAGCAGTTTGTGGCGGGCCAACACCGGGGAGCTGTTTTTT
-,TRBJ1-6,once,TRBV11-2,CASSLAGNNSPLHF,TGTGCCAGCAGCTTAGCCGGGAATAATTCACCCCTCCACTTT
-,TRBJ2-3,-,TRBV29-1,CSAWRADTQYF,TGCAGCGCTTGGAGGGCGGATACGCAGTATTTT
TRBD1,TRBJ1-2,-,TRBV30,CAWSRSSGGRHGYTF,TGTGCCTGGAGTAGGTCGTCAGGGGGACGCCATGGCTACACCTTC
-,TRBJ2-5,-,TRBV7-2,CASSLLTSAETQYF,TGTGCCAGCAGCTTATTGACTAGTGCGGAGACCCAGTACTTC
-,TRBJ2-5,once,TRBV6-6,CASSDTYSYQETQYF,TGTGCCAGCAGTGACACTTACTCCTACCAAGAGACCCAGTACTTC
-,TRBJ1-2,-,TRBV5-1,CASSPEGANYGYTF,TGCGCCAGCAGCCCCGAAGGGGCCAACTATGGCTACACCTTC
-,TRBJ1-6,-,TRBV30,CAWSTARGTPPSSYNSPLHF,TGTGCCTGGAGTACCGCCCGCGGGACCCCCCCAAGCTCCTATAATTCACCCCTCCACTTT
-,TRBJ2-1,once,TRBV10-3,CATQRASSYNEQFF,TGTGCCACCCAGCGGGCCAGCTCCTACAATGAGCAGTTCTTC
-,TRBJ2-6,-,TRBV18,CASSLLDREGNVLTF,TGTGCCAGCTCACTTCTGGACAGGGAGGGCAACGTCCTGACTTTC
TRBD1,TRBJ2-7,-,TRBV7-8,CASSSRQGLPYEQYF,TGTGCCAGCAGCTCCCGACAGGGGCTTCCCTACGAGCAGTACTTC
-,TRBJ1-1,-,TRBV11-1,CASSSDYTPRAFF,TGTGCCAGCAGCTCAGACTACACCCCCCGGGCTTTCTTT
TRBD1,TRBJ2-1,-,TRBV7-9,CASSLGGKGQVFF,TGTGCCAGCAGCTTAGGAGGCAAAGGACAGGTGTTCTTC
TRBD1,TRBJ1-2,-,TRBV9,CASSGDRGRGGYTF,TGTGCCAGCAGCGGGGACAGGGGGCGCGGTGGCTACACCTTC
TRBD1,TRBJ2-1,few,TRBV4-3,CASSRGQGRSYNEQFF,TGCGCCAGCAGCCGAGGACAGGGAAGGTCCTACAATGAGCAGTTCTTC
-,TRBJ2-7,-,TRBV5-6,CASSLGEERYF,TGTGCCAGCAGCTTGGGCGAGGAGCGGTACTTC
TRBD2,TRBJ2-5,-,TRBV9,CASSVGTSGGAQETQYF,TGTGCCAGCAGCGTAGGGACTAGCGGGGGGGCCCAAGAGACCCAGTACTTC
TRBD1,TRBJ2-2,-,TRBV7-2,CASSFPGQGPGELFF,TGTGCCAGCAGCTTCCCGGGACAGGGGCCCGGGGAGCTGTTTTTT
TRBD2,TRBJ2-1,-,TRBV18,CASSPGTSAQNEQFF,TGTGCCAGCTCACCTGGGACTAGCGCCCAAAATGAGCAGTTCTTC
-,TRBJ2-3,-,TRBV5-1,CASSWRDSGDTQYF,TGCGCCAGCAGCTGGAGGGACTCAGGGGATACGCAGTATTTT
-,TRBJ1-2,-,TRBV11-2,CASSLDRNYGYTF,TGTGCCAGCAGCTTAGACCGGAACTATGGCTACACCTTC